This passage covers 10 T cell receptor beta chains from one sample sequenced in a study of blood T cell repertoires in COVID-19. Only in-frame clones appear in the TCRdb table, and some are missing; sequencing was by immunoSEQ multiplex PCR. The sample has some 310,000 clones, roughly 86% seen once. The sample comprised PBMCs or T cells enriched from blood (not recorded which). The receptors originated from a woman aged 30 to 39 who had recovered from COVID-19.

This chain joins TRBV10-2 and TRBJ2-7; TRBD1 matches at 8 bases. This CDR3 contains 14 residues. Per germline, CDR1 WSHSY and CDR2 SAAADI. The V and J ends lost 6 bases and 7 bases, in that order; junction bases with no gene match: 11. CDR3 bases: TGCGCCAGCAGAACCGGGACAGGATCGCGTGAGCAGTACTTC. Translating it yields CASRTGTGSREQYF.

The rearrangement links TRBV3-1 (or the pseudogene TRBV3-2) to TRBJ2-3, with 7 nucleotides matching TRBD2. The J segment lost 5 bases and the V segment lost 3 bases, leaving 11 bases of the junction unmatched. The CDR3 covers 16 residues. CDR1 is LGHDT and CDR2 is YNNKEL in the germline V gene (reference sequence). CDR3 sequence (DNA): TGTGCCAGCAGCCACTATACGCGGGAGAATAGAGATACGCAGTATTTT. This codes for CASSHYTRENRDTQYF.

V is TRBV4-1 and J is TRBJ2-4, with TRBD1 identical over 7 bases. With 1 base clipped from V and 6 bases from J, the junction kept 9 bases outside the gene matches. In germline, CDR1 is MGHRA, CDR2 YSYEKL. The CDR3 has 16 amino acids. This chain's CDR3 is CASSQGVGAGGNIQYF. The CDR3 DNA reads as TGCGCCAGCAGCCAAGGCGTCGGGGCAGGGGGAAACATTCAGTACTTC.

The chain joins TRBV5-6 to TRBJ1-2, with unresolved D. The V end lost 6 bases, the J end lost 5 bases, and 14 bases lay between the germline ends. From germline, CDR1 is SGHDT and CDR2 YYEEEE. The CDR3 covers 13 residues. CDR3 DNA sequence: TGTGCCAGCACCACTCGGGAAGGATATGGCTACACCTTC. It codes for CASTTREGYGYTF.

The rearrangement links TRBV28 to TRBJ1-1, with 8 bases matching TRBD1. V was pared by 4 bases and J by 1 base, with 2 bases of the junction left unmatched. The CDR3 length is 14 residues. CDR1 and CDR2 from the germline V gene are MDHEN and SYDVKM. The CDR3 loop is CASSSGQGNTEAFF. As DNA, the CDR3 is TGTGCCAGCAGTTCCGGACAGGGGAACACTGAAGCTTTCTTT.

The genes are TRBV7-2 and TRBJ1-2; TRBD1 matches 7 bases. The V gene end was trimmed by 2 bases and the J gene end by 3 bases; junction bases not matched to a gene: 6. The CDR3 length is 15 residues. CDR1 is SGHTA and CDR2 is FQGNSA in the germline V gene. The chain's CDR3 is CASSLSTGVYYGYTF. CDR3 nucleotides: TGTGCCAGCAGCTTATCTACAGGGGTTTACTATGGCTACACCTTC.

The chain couples TRBV19 to TRBJ1-1; 9 nucleotides agree with TRBD1. CDR1 and CDR2 from the germline V gene are LNHDA and SQIVND (reference sequence). There are 14 residues in the CDR3. The junction had 3 bases not matched to a gene; V was cut back by 5 bases and J by 2 bases. The CDR3 reads CASSDRGRNTEAFF. In nucleotides, the CDR3 is TGTGCCAGTAGTGACAGGGGGAGAAACACTGAAGCTTTCTTT.

V and J are TRBV5-1 and TRBJ2-5; the match to TRBD2 covers 11 bases. Per germline, CDR1 SGHRS and CDR2 YFSETQ. This CDR3 is built from 14 residues. J lost 4 bases, V lost 4 bases, and 3 bases had no gene match. CDR3 coding DNA: TGCGCCAGCAGCCAAGGACTAGCGGGAGAGACCCAGTACTTC. Protein: CASSQGLAGETQYF.

The chain employs TRBV11-3 and TRBJ2-3; D is perhaps TRBD2 (6 bases). CDR1 is SGHNT and CDR2 is YENEEA in the germline V gene. The CDR3 has 19 residues. Between the trimmed V and J ends, which lost 5 bases and 4 bases, there was a span of 28 bases. CDR3 in amino acids: CASSPSVAAGWLVPDTQYF. The CDR3 nucleotides are TGTGCCAGCAGCCCTAGCGTTGCCGCGGGTTGGTTAGTCCCAGATACGCAGTATTTT.

For the CDR3, the DNA is TGTGCCAGCAGCTTAGGGGCAGAGTCTGAAGCTTTCTTT. This codes for CASSLGAESEAFF. The V and J genes are TRBV7-9 and TRBJ1-1; D call uncertain. The ends were cut back, 1 base at V and 6 bases at J, with 9 bases in the middle. The CDR3 consists of 13 residues. The V gene's germline CDR1 is SEHNR and CDR2 FQNEAQ (reference sequence).